This T cell receptor (beta chain) was identified during a study of T cell repertoires in cytomegalovirus infection. This clonotype occurred a few times. What it binds is unknown. TCRdb re-analysed the reads in MiXCR, keeping a single row per CDR3 protein. The sample lists 200,000 to 250,000 distinct CDR3 sequences, about 23% occurring once. Findings and caveats of the study: What dominated the ex vivo response were HLA-C-restricted CMV-specific TCR beta clonotypes.

The CDR3 is 14 amino acids. V lost 2 bases and J lost 3, with 10 bases in between. The receptor was isolated from a human donor in good health (CMV status not recorded). Some clones in this sample may be carry-over from other donors' samples. Sequenced sample: CD8+ T cells from PBMCs. The chain links TRBV12-3 or TRBV12-4 to TRBJ1-1; D call uncertain. The CDR3 DNA reads TGTGCCAGCAGTTTAAATGGGGTGGACACTGAAGCTTTCTTT. Amino acids: CASSLNGVDTEAFF.